The 4 T cell receptor beta chains below come from one sample, sequenced in a study of blood T cell repertoires in COVID-19. Profiling relied on immunoSEQ multiplex PCR, and the TCRdb table lists in-frame clones only, not all of them. The sample contains approximately 100,000 clones, 86% of which appear only once. Sequencing used PBMCs or T cells enriched from blood (not recorded which). Receptors were obtained from a woman between 50 and 59 years old who had recovered from COVID-19.

This clone has only one observation. The V gene is TRBV4-1, the J gene TRBJ2-3; a possible D gene is TRBD2 (6 bases). Per germline, CDR1 MGHRA and CDR2 YSYEKL. V was cut by 1 base and J by 8 bases, with 19 bases left in between. CDR3 size: 16 residues. CDR3 protein: CASSQVVTRGQATQYF. The CDR3 DNA reads as TGCGCCAGCAGCCAAGTAGTGACTAGAGGTCAGGCTACGCAGTATTTT.

This sequence joins TRBV5-1 and TRBJ2-7, with 7 bases matching TRBD1. Germline V gene lookup returns CDR1 SGHRS and CDR2 YFSETQ. The CDR3 consists of 14 residues. V shed 3 bases and J 4 bases; nucleotides not matched to a gene: 7. The CDR3 DNA sequence: TGCGCCAGCAGCTACTCCGGGACAGCTTACGAGCAGTACTTC. Its protein is CASSYSGTAYEQYF.

This clone occurred once. V usage is TRBV15 and J usage is TRBJ1-5; maybe TRBD1 (5 bases). The CDR3 contains 19 residues. CDR1 and CDR2 from the germline V gene are LNHNV and YYDKDF (reference sequence). V lost 2 bases, J lost 0 bases, and 20 bases lay in between. The CDR3 loop is CATSRYTGGTGNSNQPQHF. Written as DNA, the CDR3 is TGTGCCACCAGCAGATATACGGGGGGTACGGGAAATAGCAATCAGCCCCAGCATTTT.

The rearrangement links TRBV9 to TRBJ1-1; 9 nucleotides align to TRBD1. The CDR3 extends over 13 amino acids. V dropped 7 bases and J dropped 5; count of bases not matched to a gene: 6. Germline lookup yields CDR1 SGDLS and CDR2 YYNGEE. The DNA of the CDR3 is TGTGCCAGCGGGGGACAGGGAGGGACTGAAGCTTTCTTT. Translating gives CASGGQGGTEAFF.